A single sample gave rise to the 16 T cell receptor beta chains below, sequenced in a study of blood T cell repertoires in COVID-19. Assay: immunoSEQ multiplex PCR; the TCRdb copy retains only in-frame clones and omits some. The table lists approximately 450,000 clones, roughly nine tenths of them singletons. The sample comprised PBMCs or T cells enriched from blood (not recorded which). Receptors originate from a man under 40 who had recovered from COVID-19.

J is TRBJ1-2 and V is TRBV10-3; D is perhaps TRBD1 (5 bases). This CDR3 has 13 amino acids. V gave up 4 bases and J gave up 0 bases, with 6 bases separating them. Germline values: CDR1 ENHRY, CDR2 SYGVKD. The CDR3 nucleotides are TGTGCCATCAGTGTGGACACTAACTATGGCTACACCTTC. It yields the protein CAISVDTNYGYTF.

The chain is built from TRBV7-3 and TRBJ1-1; 10 bases line up with TRBD1. From germline, CDR1 is SGHTA and CDR2 FQGTGA. The CDR3 is made up of 14 amino acids. Losses at the gene ends were 4 bases for V and 10 bases for J; bases not matched to a gene: 9. The CDR3 protein is CASSSGTGARRAFF. In nucleotides, the CDR3 is TGTGCCAGCAGCTCCGGGACAGGGGCCCGGAGAGCTTTCTTT.

The chain carries TRBV28 and TRBJ1-5; TRBD1 aligns across 9 bases. Trimming at V came to 8 bases and at J to 0 bases, leaving 14 bases not matched to a gene. The germline CDR1 and CDR2 sequences are MDHEN and SYDVKM. The CDR3 has 18 amino acids. CDR3 DNA: TGTGCCAGCCGTACCCCGGGACAGGGACTTTATAGCAATCAGCCCCAGCATTTT. Its translation is CASRTPGQGLYSNQPQHF.

V usage is TRBV29-1 and J usage is TRBJ2-7; no clear D gene. CDR1 is SQVTM and CDR2 is ANQGSEA in the germline V gene. The V and J ends lost 1 base and 2 bases respectively, with 9 bases between them. The CDR3 has 13 residues. CDR3 sequence reads: CSVEVGETYEQYF. As DNA, the CDR3 is TGCAGCGTTGAAGTTGGTGAGACCTACGAGCAGTACTTC.

A single count supports this clone. The V and J genes are TRBV5-5 and TRBJ1-5; 7 nucleotides match TRBD1. From germline, CDR1 is SGHKS and CDR2 YYEKEE (reference sequence). The CDR3 loop spans 15 amino acids. Trimming removed 5 bases from V and 5 bases from J; junction bases left unmatched: 10. The chain's CDR3 is CASSLIQGEDQPQHF. The CDR3 DNA reads as TGTGCCAGCAGTTTGATCCAGGGGGAGGATCAGCCCCAGCATTTT.

The chain links TRBV20-1 to TRBJ2-1, with 12 bases matching TRBD1. V was clipped by 3 bases and J by 7 bases; unmatched bases: 7. Germline V gives CDR1 DFQATT, CDR2 SNEGSKA (reference sequence). This CDR3 is built from 15 residues. The CDR3 is CSASALGQGANEQFF. DNA for the CDR3: TGCAGTGCTAGTGCCTTGGGACAGGGGGCAAATGAGCAGTTCTTC.

The count of this clone is one. This chain uses TRBV10-3 with TRBJ2-7; TRBD1 agrees at 7 bases. The length of the CDR3 is 14 residues. Germline values: CDR1 ENHRY, CDR2 SYGVKD. Trimming at V came to 7 bases and at J to 3 bases, leaving 9 bases not matched to a gene. The DNA for the CDR3 is TGTGCCATCACTAAGACAGGGTACGGCTACGAGCAGTACTTC. Protein sequence: CAITKTGYGYEQYF.

V gene TRBV7-9 combines with J gene TRBJ2-5; 9 bases map to TRBD1. Germline loops: CDR1 SEHNR, CDR2 FQNEAQ (reference sequence). V shed 5 bases and J 2 bases; nucleotides not matched to a gene: 6. This CDR3 region has 15 residues. The CDR3 loop is CASSRDRVLQETQYF. CDR3 nucleotides: TGTGCCAGCAGCCGGGACAGGGTATTACAAGAGACCCAGTACTTC.

V usage is TRBV10-3 and J usage is TRBJ1-2, with 9 bases fitting TRBD1. V shed 7 bases and J 3 bases; nucleotides not matched to a gene: 15. Per germline, CDR1 ENHRY and CDR2 SYGVKD. The CDR3 spans 17 residues. CDR3 bases: TGTGCCATCACCCAAAAGGGGGAAGGACAGGGGTACTATGGCTACACCTTC. It encodes CAITQKGEGQGYYGYTF.

The chain has TRBV12-3 or TRBV12-4 and TRBJ1-2; possibly TRBD1 for D (6 bases). Trimming removed 7 bases at V and 5 bases at J, with 14 bases between. This CDR3 comprises 13 residues. CDR3 coding DNA: TGTGCCAGCACCGAAACCACAGGGTATGGCTACACCTTC. As protein: CASTETTGYGYTF.

This chain connects TRBV5-1 to TRBJ2-6; D uncertain. Germline loops: CDR1 SGHRS, CDR2 YFSETQ. The ends were cut back, 2 bases at V and 1 base at J, with 7 bases in the middle. CDR3 size: 15 residues. The CDR3 here is CASSFSLSGANVLTF. In DNA, the CDR3 is TGCGCCAGCAGCTTTAGTCTTTCTGGGGCCAACGTCCTGACTTTC.

The chain joins TRBV5-1 to TRBJ1-3, with 7 bases identical to TRBD1. Germline V CDR1 and CDR2: SGHRS, YFSETQ. The CDR3 has 16 amino acids. V lost 4 bases and J lost 2; bases outside the gene matches: 9. The DNA of the CDR3 is TGCGCCAGCAGCCACAGGGGAGTCCACCCTGGAAACACCATATATTTT. It yields the protein CASSHRGVHPGNTIYF. The complete variable domain, with remaining parts taken from reference TRBV5-1 and TRBJ1-3, reads KAGVTQTPRYLIKTRGQQVTLSCSPISGHRSVSWYQQTPGQGLQFLFEYFSETQRNKGNFPGRFSGRQFSNSRSEMNVSTLELGDSALYLCASSHRGVHPGNTIYFGEGSWLTVV.

This chain connects TRBV5-5 to TRBJ2-3, with 8 bases aligning to TRBD1. The CDR3 has 15 amino acids. Germline values: CDR1 SGHKS, CDR2 YYEKEE (reference sequence). V lost 4 bases and J lost 4; bases outside the gene matches: 8. CDR3 bases: TGTGCCAGCAGCACCCCGGGACAGGCCGCAGATACGCAGTATTTT. Protein sequence: CASSTPGQAADTQYF.

This clone was observed a few times. V and J are TRBV9 and TRBJ1-2; D call uncertain. This CDR3 is 12 amino acids long. Germline CDR1 SGDLS, CDR2 YYNGEE. Trimming cost V 3 bases and J 4 bases, with 7 bases left between them. The CDR3 bases are TGTGCCAGCAGCGATCCTCGCTATGGCTACACCTTC. It codes for CASSDPRYGYTF.

The V and J genes are TRBV29-1 and TRBJ1-2; tentative D call: TRBD1 (5 bases). Germline V lookup: CDR1 SQVTM, CDR2 ANQGSEA. CDR3 length: 12 residues. With 7 bases removed from V and 5 bases from J, the gap between germline ends came to 14 bases. The CDR3 sequence: CSATDRQYGYTF. The CDR3 nucleotides are TGCAGCGCCACAGACAGACAATATGGCTACACCTTC.

The chain carries TRBV7-9 and TRBJ2-5; perhaps TRBD2 as D (5 bases). The CDR3 has 14 amino acids. The V and J ends lost 5 bases and 0 bases respectively, with 10 bases between them. CDR1 and CDR2 from the germline V gene are SEHNR and FQNEAQ (reference sequence). CDR3 bases: TGTGCCAGCAGCATACACGGGAACCAAGAGACCCAGTACTTC. This gives the protein CASSIHGNQETQYF.